This is a list of T cell receptor beta chains from one sample in a study of blood T cell repertoires in COVID-19. Repertoires were generated with immunoSEQ multiplex PCR, while TCRdb's copy carries only in-frame clones and drops some. The repertoire consists of roughly 130,000 clones, with roughly 90% occurring once and the leading ten covering roughly 4%. What was sequenced was peripheral blood. The receptor set was obtained from a man between 40 and 49 years old with acute or convalescent COVID-19. The CDR3 runs from the conserved cysteine through the conserved F or W. Each record gives: clone size, D gene, J gene, V gene, CDR3 protein, CDR3 DNA. A D gene is named only where the DNA matches it firmly. The size entry is marked missing in some rows and otherwise reads once, few, many or a size class.

>-|-|TRBJ1-1|TRBV10-3
CAISSAGPNTEAFF
TGTGCCATCAGTTCGGCAGGGCCGAACACTGAAGCTTTCTTT
>-|-|TRBJ2-2|TRBV6-1
CASSEGLHTGELFF
TGTGCCAGCAGTGAGGGCCTCCACACCGGGGAGCTGTTTTTT
>medium-sized|-|TRBJ2-7|TRBV14
CASSLLGQGRSIF
TGTGCCAGCAGCCTTTTGGGGCAGGGCCGGTCAATTTTC
>few|TRBD1|TRBJ1-1|TRBV3-1/TRBV3-2
CASSKSYSSGQVIPEAFF
TGTGCCAGCAGCAAAAGCTATAGTTCGGGACAGGTCATCCCTGAAGCTTTCTTT
>-|-|TRBJ2-7|TRBV24-1
CATSDAGGLDEQYF
TGTGCCACCAGTGATGCTGGGGGGTTGGACGAGCAGTACTTC
>-|-|TRBJ1-6|TRBV7-8
CASSSPQRRGSGSPLHF
TGTGCCAGCAGCTCTCCCCAGCGACGGGGGTCAGGGTCACCCCTCCACTTT
>-|-|TRBJ1-1|TRBV5-5
CASRSTGASGNTEAFF
TGTGCCAGCAGGTCCACTGGGGCGAGTGGAAACACTGAAGCTTTCTTT
>-|TRBD2|TRBJ2-1|TRBV25-1
CASRDATSGRNEQFF
TGTGCCAGCAGAGATGCCACTAGCGGGAGAAATGAGCAGTTCTTC
>-|TRBD1|TRBJ1-1|TRBV5-1
CASRAPGQPNTEAFF
TGCGCCAGCAGGGCTCCGGGACAGCCGAACACTGAAGCTTTCTTT
>-|TRBD1|TRBJ1-5|TRBV19
CASRRGREGQPQHF
TGTGCCAGTCGCAGGGGGCGCGAGGGTCAGCCCCAGCATTTT
>-|-|TRBJ1-1|TRBV5-6
CASSFSTQSLNTEAFF
TGTGCCAGCAGCTTCTCTACACAGTCTCTGAACACTGAAGCTTTCTTT
>-|TRBD2|TRBJ2-3|TRBV10-1
CASSGLAGRTDTQYF
TGCGCCAGCAGCGGACTAGCGGGTCGCACAGATACGCAGTATTTT
>few|TRBD1|TRBJ2-5|TRBV18
CASSPATRQGETQYF
TGTGCCAGCTCACCCGCGACCAGACAGGGAGAGACCCAGTACTTC
>-|-|TRBJ2-3|TRBV24-1
CATSDRRDTQYF
TGTGCCACCAGTGATCGGAGGGATACGCAGTATTTT
>once|TRBD1|TRBJ2-7|TRBV3-1/TRBV3-2
CASSRTDRYEQYF
TGTGCCAGCAGCCGGACGGACAGGTACGAGCAGTACTTC
>once|-|TRBJ1-3|TRBV30
CAWSTRGRGNTIYF
TGTGCCTGGAGTACCCGGGGAAGGGGAAACACCATATATTTT
>-|-|TRBJ1-1|TRBV9
CASSVEGWRTEAFF
TGTGCCAGCAGCGTAGAAGGTTGGAGGACTGAAGCTTTCTTT
>-|-|TRBJ2-1|TRBV6-2/TRBV6-3
CASSSDEQFF
TGTGCCAGCAGTTCGGATGAGCAGTTCTTC
>-|TRBD1|TRBJ2-3|TRBV4-3
CASSQEGQATDTQYF
TGCGCCAGCAGCCAAGAAGGACAGGCCACAGATACGCAGTATTTT
>-|-|TRBJ1-2|TRBV6-1
CASSEAQGVGYTF
TGTGCCAGCAGTGAAGCACAGGGAGTGGGCTACACCTTC
>once|-|TRBJ1-3|TRBV7-9
CASAGVVPGGSGNTIYF
TGTGCCAGCGCCGGGGTGGTACCAGGAGGGTCCGGAAACACCATATATTTT
>-|TRBD1|TRBJ1-2|TRBV7-8
CASSLRTQGQTLRGYTF
TGTGCCAGCAGCTTGAGAACCCAGGGACAGACCCTCAGGGGCTACACCTTC
>-|-|TRBJ1-3|TRBV7-9
CASSRALGGFSGNTIYF
TGTGCCAGCAGCAGGGCGTTGGGGGGGTTCTCCGGAAACACCATATATTTT
>-|TRBD1|TRBJ2-7|TRBV27
CASRRDRSYEQYF
TGTGCCAGCAGACGGGACAGGTCCTACGAGCAGTACTTC
>-|TRBD1|TRBJ1-4|TRBV2
CASSADRGDEKLFF
TGTGCCAGCAGTGCCGACAGGGGTGACGAAAAACTGTTTTTT
>-|-|TRBJ1-5|TRBV6-6
CASSFETGVGNQPQHF
TGTGCCAGCAGTTTCGAAACGGGGGTCGGCAATCAGCCCCAGCATTTT
>-|TRBD1|TRBJ1-5|TRBV2
CASSSPGLTQGGNQPQHF
TGTGCCAGCAGTTCTCCGGGCCTCACCCAGGGGGGCAATCAGCCCCAGCATTTT
>-|TRBD1|TRBJ1-1|TRBV20-1
CSASRTGSEAFF
TGCAGTGCCAGTCGGACAGGGAGTGAAGCTTTCTTT
>-|TRBD1|TRBJ1-1|TRBV5-1
CASSLGGQVNTEAFF
TGCGCCAGCAGCTTGGGTGGACAGGTGAACACTGAAGCTTTCTTT
>-|-|TRBJ1-1|TRBV6-5
CASSDRLGLGTEAFF
TGTGCCAGCAGCGACAGGTTGGGTTTAGGCACTGAAGCTTTCTTT
>-|-|TRBJ2-1|TRBV19
CATQRLVGYNEQFF
TGTGCCACCCAGAGACTAGTAGGCTACAATGAGCAGTTCTTC
>-|-|TRBJ2-1|TRBV3-1/TRBV3-2
CASNPQLGEYNEQFF
TGTGCCAGCAACCCCCAATTGGGAGAATACAATGAGCAGTTCTTC
>few|TRBD2|TRBJ2-1|TRBV24-1
CATSGPAGSSYNEQFF
TGTGCCACCAGTGGTCCAGCGGGAAGCTCCTACAATGAGCAGTTCTTC
>few|TRBD1|TRBJ1-3|TRBV18
CASSPGQGFGNTIYF
TGTGCCAGCTCTCCGGGACAGGGTTTCGGAAACACCATATATTTT
>-|-|TRBJ1-1|TRBV4-2
CASSQEIGRVDAFF
TGTGCCAGCAGCCAAGAGATTGGCAGGGTCGACGCTTTCTTT
>-|-|TRBJ1-2|TRBV7-2
CASSPLAPTDLYGYTF
TGTGCCAGCAGCCCCCTGGCCCCGACAGATCTCTATGGCTACACCTTC
>-|TRBD1|TRBJ2-2|TRBV5-4
CASSLRGGGRTGELFF
TGTGCCAGCAGCTTGAGAGGGGGCGGTAGGACCGGGGAGCTGTTTTTT
>-|TRBD1|TRBJ1-2|TRBV25-1
CASSDPYTGGDGYTF
TGTGCCAGCAGTGATCCGTACACAGGGGGGGATGGCTACACCTTC
>-|-|TRBJ1-6|TRBV12-3/TRBV12-4
CASSDNQDSPLHF
TGTGCCAGCAGTGACAATCAGGATTCACCCCTCCACTTT
>-|-|TRBJ2-2|TRBV19
CASVRDGAGSTGELFF
TGTGCCAGTGTTAGAGATGGGGCGGGGAGCACCGGGGAGCTGTTTTTT
>-|TRBD2|TRBJ2-1|TRBV5-1
CASSLLASGSSNEQFF
TGCGCCAGCAGCTTGCTAGCTAGCGGGAGTAGCAATGAGCAGTTCTTC
>-|TRBD1|TRBJ2-5|TRBV7-9
CASSFGAQGVGETQYF
TGTGCCAGCAGCTTTGGTGCACAGGGGGTTGGAGAGACCCAGTACTTC
>-|TRBD2|TRBJ2-5|TRBV7-2
CASSSRTSGETQYF
TGTGCCAGCAGCTCGCGGACTAGCGGGGAGACCCAGTACTTC
>-|TRBD1|TRBJ1-5|TRBV30
CAWSVQGGDHQPQHF
TGTGCCTGGAGTGTACAGGGGGGCGATCATCAGCCCCAGCATTTT
>-|-|TRBJ1-2|TRBV6-5
CASSYSAGNYGYTF
TGTGCCAGCAGTTACTCAGCAGGGAACTATGGCTACACCTTC
>-|-|TRBJ1-6|TRBV30
CAWSRTRSYNSPLHF
TGTGCCTGGAGTAGGACACGCTCCTATAATTCACCCCTCCACTTT
>-|TRBD1|TRBJ1-2|TRBV27
CASSPQGAPLGYTF
TGTGCCAGCAGTCCCCAGGGGGCCCCATTGGGCTACACCTTC
>-|TRBD1|TRBJ1-2|TRBV10-3
CATLRQGPDYGYTF
TGTGCCACCCTCCGACAGGGCCCAGACTATGGCTACACCTTC
>-|-|TRBJ1-2|TRBV5-1
CASSLVVRGVYGYTF
TGCGCCAGCAGCTTGGTGGTCAGGGGTGTTTATGGCTACACCTTC
>-|-|TRBJ2-5|TRBV2
CASSRGYETQYF
TGTGCCAGCTCCAGGGGTTACGAGACCCAGTACTTC
>-|-|TRBJ1-6|TRBV6-2/TRBV6-3
CASSPGGMGSPLHF
TGTGCCAGCAGCCCCGGAGGGATGGGTTCACCCCTCCACTTT
>-|-|TRBJ1-6|TRBV6-2/TRBV6-3
CASSYGRGRDSPLHF
TGTGCCAGCAGTTACGGCAGGGGCAGGGATTCACCCCTCCACTTT
>-|TRBD2|TRBJ2-1|TRBV6-5
CASSLAGGAYNEQFF
TGTGCCAGCTCCTTAGCGGGAGGGGCCTACAATGAGCAGTTCTTC
>-|-|TRBJ1-2|TRBV14
CASSHHTGIGYTF
TGTGCCAGCAGCCATCATACAGGGATAGGCTACACCTTC
>-|-|TRBJ2-1|TRBV4-2
CASSQDQAPSSYNEQFF
TGTGCCAGCAGCCAAGACCAGGCTCCGAGCTCCTACAATGAGCAGTTCTTC
>-|TRBD1|TRBJ2-7|TRBV27
CASSLMGTGSYEQYF
TGTGCCAGCAGTTTAATGGGGACAGGATCCTACGAGCAGTACTTC
>-|-|TRBJ2-3|TRBV12-3/TRBV12-4
CASSIGLRDTQYF
TGTGCCAGCAGTATCGGTTTGAGAGATACGCAGTATTTT
>once|TRBD1|TRBJ2-3|TRBV19
CASKNSGTGGKADTQYF
TGTGCCAGTAAAAACTCCGGGACAGGGGGCAAGGCAGATACGCAGTATTTT
>-|-|TRBJ1-5|TRBV2
CASSGQADQPQHF
TGTGCCAGCAGTGGCCAAGCGGATCAGCCCCAGCATTTT